This T cell receptor beta chain derives from a study of Graves' ophthalmopathy and Graves' hyperthyroidism. Concerning this clonotype itself: Given a much more abundant clone one base away, this may be a read error.

CDR3 regions of TCR beta were amplified from RNA transcripts. First-round RT-PCR employed HTBI primers, with a second-round multiplex PCR after it. TCRdb re-called the multiplex PCR reads through MiXCR, storing one row per CDR3 protein. The sample has around 1.1 million distinct CDR3 sequences; about two fifths are singletons. The CDR3 consists of 13 residues. The germline V gene encodes CDR1 SGHTA and CDR2 FQGNSA. The chain recombines TRBV7-2 with TRBJ2-7, with a possible D match to TRBD1 (5 bases). The sample taken for sequencing was peripheral blood or thyroid tissue (not recorded which). The sequence was obtained from an adult man with Graves' hyperthyroidism. The CDR3 nucleotides are TGTGCCAGCAGCTTGCGACAGTCCTGCGAGCAGTACTTC. Translation: CASSLRQSCEQYF.